This TCR beta chain was found in a study of T cells after yellow fever vaccination. Each CDR3 protein gets one entry after TCRdb re-called the 5' RACE reads with MiXCR. Here the sample spans 300,000 or so distinct CDR3 sequences, around 13% being singletons. Only a few counts were recorded for this clonotype. The sequence was obtained from a man younger than 45 who received the YFV17D yellow fever vaccine. The source material was CD4+ T cells sorted from PBMCs, sampled 45 days after the yellow fever booster vaccination.

The CDR3 DNA reads TGTGCCAGCAGCCATGGGAATCAGCCCCAGCATTTT. Its translation: CASSHGNQPQHF. This chain uses TRBV3-1 with TRBJ1-5; D is undetermined. This CDR3 region has 12 residues. CDR1 and CDR2 from the germline V gene are LGHDT and YNNKEL (reference sequence). V gave up 3 bases and J gave up 4 bases, with 4 bases separating them.